One and the same sample provided the 32 T cell receptor beta chains below, sequenced in a study of graft-versus-host responses after intestinal transplantation. Here immunoSEQ multiplex PCR was the method, and the copy in TCRdb shows in-frame clones only, minus some. Found here are under 25,000 clones, around nine tenths of them singletons; the top ten hold 51%. Sequenced material: bone marrow, taken roughly 19 weeks after transplant. These receptors were collected from a human patient who received an intestinal transplant, so some T cells may come from the graft donor.

The chain links TRBV6-6 to TRBJ2-4; 7 bases agree with TRBD2. CDR3 size: 15 residues. V gave up 0 bases and J gave up 5 bases; unmatched junction bases: 4. Germline-derived CDR1 and CDR2 are MNHNY and SVGAGI (reference sequence). The CDR3 region has the DNA TGTGCCAGCAGTTACTCGGGTCTAGCGGAAAACATTCAGTACTTC. Translating gives CASSYSGLAENIQYF.

V gene TRBV7-9 combines with J gene TRBJ2-6; D perhaps matches TRBD2 (5 bases). Trimming removed 1 base at V and 4 bases at J, with 11 bases between. CDR1 is SEHNR, CDR2 FQNEAQ, per germline (reference sequence). The CDR3 runs to 16 residues. In DNA, the CDR3 is TGTGCCAGCAGCTTAGGGAAGGGAGAGGGGGCCAACGTCCTGACTTTC. Its protein product is CASSLGKGEGANVLTF. The whole variable domain, remainder taken from reference TRBV7-9 and TRBJ2-6, is DTGVSQNPRHKITKRGQNVTFRCDPISEHNRLYWYRQTLGQGPEFLTYFQNEAQLEKSRLLSDRFSAERPKGSFSTLEIQRTEQGDSAMYLCASSLGKGEGANVLTFGAGSRLTVL.

The chain carries TRBV25-1 and TRBJ2-5, with TRBD1 as a possible D gene (5 bases). The germline V and J ends were trimmed by 7 bases and 5 bases, with 14 bases remaining between them. Germline CDR1 MGHDK, CDR2 SYGVNS. The CDR3 length is 13 residues. The CDR3 DNA is TGTGCCAGCACCGACAGAATAGGGGAGACCCAGTACTTC. As protein: CASTDRIGETQYF.

As DNA, the CDR3 is TGTGCCAGCAGCTTGGCGGGGGGCGAAGCCGGGGAGCTGTTTTTT. Amino acids: CASSLAGGEAGELFF. The chain employs TRBV5-6 and TRBJ2-2; maybe TRBD2 (7 bases). Germline lookup yields CDR1 SGHDT and CDR2 YYEEEE. Trimming took off 0 bases at V and 6 bases at J, with 12 bases between the two ends. This CDR3 has 15 amino acids. The whole variable domain, remainder taken from reference TRBV5-6 and TRBJ2-2, is DAGVTQSPTHLIKTRGQQVTLRCSPKSGHDTVSWYQQALGQGPQFIFQYYEEEERQRGNFPDRFSGHQFPNYSSELNVNALLLGDSALYLCASSLAGGEAGELFFGEGSRLTVL.

This chain links TRBV5-1 with TRBJ2-1; 7 bases align to TRBD2. The CDR3 extends over 15 amino acids. Germline lookup yields CDR1 SGHRS and CDR2 YFSETQ. The V gene end was trimmed by 1 base and the J gene end by 7 bases; junction bases not matched to a gene: 8. The CDR3 nucleotides read TGCGCCAGCAGCTTGTGGGGGGAGGGCCTTAATGAGCAGTTCTTC. Encoded protein: CASSLWGEGLNEQFF.

V is TRBV2 and J is TRBJ2-5; 13 bases align to TRBD2. This CDR3 has 15 residues. With V trimmed by 7 bases and J by 2 bases, 4 bases remained unmatched. Germline-derived CDR1 and CDR2 are SNHLY and FYNNEI. Written as DNA, the CDR3 is TGTGCCAGCAAGGGGACTAGCGGGATTCAAGAGACCCAGTACTTC. Its protein is CASKGTSGIQETQYF.

The V and J genes are TRBV6-1 and TRBJ2-3; no clear D. V gave up 6 bases and J gave up 4 bases, with 14 bases separating them. There are 14 residues in the CDR3. Germline V lookup: CDR1 MNHNS, CDR2 SASEGT. CDR3 residues: CASSVYGVPDTQYF. In nucleotides, the CDR3 is TGTGCCAGCAGCGTCTATGGGGTGCCAGATACGCAGTATTTT.

The chain couples TRBV9 to TRBJ2-1, with no clear D. V lost 0 bases and J 3 bases, leaving 13 bases between the germline ends. The germline gives CDR1 SGDLS, CDR2 YYNGEE. The CDR3 consists of 16 residues. The CDR3 reads CASSVESWYGYNEQFF. CDR3 bases: TGTGCCAGCAGCGTAGAATCATGGTACGGCTACAATGAGCAGTTCTTC.

The V gene is TRBV4-1, the J gene TRBJ2-3; a weak D match, TRBD2 (5 bases). The V end lost 4 bases, the J end lost 2 bases, and 13 bases lay between the germline ends. This CDR3 contains 15 residues. In germline, CDR1 is MGHRA, CDR2 YSYEKL. The CDR3 spells CASSPTIFPTDTQYF. Here the CDR3 DNA reads TGCGCCAGCAGCCCGACTATATTCCCCACAGATACGCAGTATTTT.

Only one count was recorded for this clone. V is TRBV4-3 and J is TRBJ1-1; D call uncertain. CDR1 LGHNA and CDR2 YSLEER come from the germline V gene. This CDR3 comprises 13 residues. V dropped 2 bases and J dropped 5 bases, with 9 bases sitting between them. The CDR3 sequence: CASSQPRPTEAFF. In nucleotides, the CDR3 is TGCGCCAGCAGCCAACCCCGTCCGACTGAAGCTTTCTTT.

The V call is TRBV27, the J call TRBJ1-1; maybe TRBD1 (6 bases). Germline V lookup: CDR1 MNHEY, CDR2 SMNVEV (reference sequence). V lost 6 bases and J 1 base, leaving 6 bases between the germline ends. The CDR3 has 12 amino acids. CDR3 loop: CASRQGNTEAFF. In nucleotides, the CDR3 is TGTGCCAGCAGACAGGGGAACACTGAAGCTTTCTTT.

This sequence joins TRBV7-9 and TRBJ2-2; 11 bases are a match to TRBD2. The CDR3 length is 16 residues. V trimming: 5 bases; J trimming: 5 bases; junction bases outside the gene matches: 7. Germline V gene lookup returns CDR1 SEHNR and CDR2 FQNEAQ (reference sequence). Written as DNA, the CDR3 is TGTGCCAGCAGCCCTCCGGGACTAGCGGCTACCGGGGAGCTGTTTTTT. As protein: CASSPPGLAATGELFF.

The chain employs TRBV7-6 and TRBJ1-1; D remains ambiguous. The germline V gene has CDR1 SGHVS and CDR2 FNYEAQ. Trimming pared 5 bases from V and 0 bases from J, leaving 10 bases between. CDR3 length: 14 amino acids. In DNA form, the CDR3 reads TGTGCCAGCAGCGCTGTTAATGTGAACACTGAAGCTTTCTTT. Translated, it gives CASSAVNVNTEAFF.

This clone was detected a few times. V gene TRBV5-4 combines with J gene TRBJ2-7; 7 positions agree with TRBD2. With 4 bases clipped from V and 5 bases from J, the junction kept 15 bases outside the gene matches. CDR1 and CDR2 (germline): SGHNT, YYREEE (reference sequence). The CDR3 loop spans 16 amino acids. CDR3 DNA sequence: TGTGCCAGCAGCCAAGAGGTGGGGCGGGGGTTCAACGAGCAGTACTTC. Translated, it gives CASSQEVGRGFNEQYF. The whole variable domain, filled in from reference TRBV5-4 and TRBJ2-7, reads ETGVTQSPTHLIKTRGQQVTLRCSSQSGHNTVSWYQQALGQGPQFIFQYYREEENGRGNFPPRFSGLQFPNYSSELNVNALELDDSALYLCASSQEVGRGFNEQYFGPGTRLTVT.

The chain combines TRBV29-1 with TRBJ2-3; maybe TRBD2 (6 bases). V shed 7 bases and J shed 4 bases, with 21 bases lying between them. This CDR3 spans 15 amino acids. The germline CDR1 and CDR2 sequences are SQVTM and ANQGSEA. The DNA for the CDR3 is TGCAGCGCCAGACATTCGAAGCGGGCCGCAGATACGCAGTATTTT. Translating it yields CSARHSKRAADTQYF.

This clone occurred once. This rearrangement joins TRBV28 to TRBJ2-1; no clear D. Germline lookup yields CDR1 MDHEN and CDR2 SYDVKM. V shed 2 bases and J shed 4 bases, with 3 bases lying between them. The CDR3 totals 12 residues. In nucleotides, the CDR3 is TGTGCCAGCAGTTTAGATTACAATGAGCAGTTCTTC. Amino acid sequence: CASSLDYNEQFF. Variable domain in full (rest from reference TRBV28 and TRBJ2-1): DVKVTQSSRYLVKRTGEKVFLECVQDMDHENMFWYRQDPGLGLRLIYFSYDVKMKEKGDIPEGYSVSREKKERFSLILESASTNQTSMYLCASSLDYNEQFFGPGTRLTVL.

The chain links TRBV7-3 to TRBJ2-7; a weak D match, TRBD2 (6 bases). The CDR3 runs 16 residues. V was trimmed by 3 bases and J by 3 bases, leaving 18 bases between them. In germline, CDR1 is SGHTA, CDR2 FQGTGA. The CDR3 bases are TGTGCCAGCAGCTTGGAGGGACGGGATGCCTTCTACGAGCAGTACTTC. Its protein is CASSLEGRDAFYEQYF. The complete variable domain, with remaining parts taken from reference TRBV7-3 and TRBJ2-7, reads GAGVSQTPSNKVTEKGKYVELRCDPISGHTALYWYRQSLGQGPEFLIYFQGTGAADDSGLPNDRFFAVRPEGSVSTLKIQRTERGDSAVYLCASSLEGRDAFYEQYFGPGTRLTVT.

The chain couples TRBV7-8 to TRBJ2-7, with 15 bases aligning to TRBD2. This CDR3 contains 17 residues. V lost 5 bases and J lost 4; bases outside the gene matches: 9. Germline V gene sequence: CDR1 SGHVS, CDR2 FQNEAQ. CDR3 protein: CASSERTSGRAAYEQYF. The DNA for the CDR3 is TGTGCCAGCAGCGAGAGGACTAGCGGGAGGGCGGCATACGAGCAGTACTTC.

The chain carries TRBV11-2 and TRBJ2-7, with 7 positions matching TRBD1. This CDR3 has 14 residues. Germline V CDR1 and CDR2: SGHAT, FQNNGV. Losses at the gene ends were 4 bases for V and 3 bases for J; bases not matched to a gene: 6. The CDR3 DNA is TGTGCCAGCAGCTGGGACAGTCTGGGCTACGAGCAGTACTTC. Translated, it gives CASSWDSLGYEQYF. Based on the CDR3 plus reference TRBV11-2 and TRBJ2-7, the full variable domain is EAGVAQSPRYKIIEKRQSVAFWCNPISGHATLYWYQQILGQGPKLLIQFQNNGVVDDSQLPKDRFSAERLKGVDSTLKIQPAKLEDSAVYLCASSWDSLGYEQYFGPGTRLTVT.

This chain links TRBV28 with TRBJ2-5; 7 bases are a match to TRBD1. CDR1 MDHEN and CDR2 SYDVKM come from the germline V gene. The V segment lost 3 bases and the J segment 5 bases; nucleotides outside the gene matches: 12. CDR3 length: 16 amino acids. This CDR3 reads CASSFATGIRFETQYF. CDR3 nucleotides: TGTGCCAGCAGTTTCGCGACAGGGATTAGGTTTGAGACCCAGTACTTC.

The chain links TRBV19 to TRBJ2-6; tentative D call: TRBD1 (5 bases). Between the trimmed V and J ends, which lost 4 bases and 0 bases, there was a span of 10 bases. The germline gives CDR1 LNHDA, CDR2 SQIVND (reference sequence). The CDR3 spans 16 residues. The CDR3 spells CASSTSGISGANVLTF. The CDR3 DNA reads as TGTGCCAGTAGTACGTCAGGGATCTCTGGGGCCAACGTCCTGACTTTC.

The chain links TRBV5-1 to TRBJ2-3; 7 bases fit TRBD2. The CDR3 is made up of 13 amino acids. The trim removed 0 bases at V and 6 bases at J, leaving 1 base unmatched. Germline loops: CDR1 SGHRS, CDR2 YFSETQ. CDR3 region: CASSLAGGDTQYF. CDR3 nucleotides: TGCGCCAGCAGCTTGGCCGGGGGGGATACGCAGTATTTT.

V and J are TRBV9 and TRBJ2-5; D ambiguous. Matching the DNA end better, TRBJ2-7 makes the J call doubtful. In germline, CDR1 is SGDLS, CDR2 YYNGEE. The CDR3 has 15 residues. As DNA, the CDR3 is TGTGCCAGCAGCGTAGGGGTGGATAGCTCCTACGAGCAGTACTTC. It encodes CASSVGVDSSYEQYF.

This chain connects TRBV6-1 to TRBJ2-1; weak D call: TRBD1 (6 bases). V was pared by 2 bases and J by 7 bases, with 12 bases between. Germline loops: CDR1 MNHNS, CDR2 SASEGT. The CDR3 has 14 residues. CDR3 nucleotides: TGTGCCAGCAGTGAAAGATACAGGGAAAATGAGCAGTTCTTC. Translating gives CASSERYRENEQFF.

CDR3 DNA sequence: TGCGCCAGCAGCCAAGAGCCGACTAGCGGGAGTCTGTGGCAAGAGACCCAGTACTTC. It is translated as CASSQEPTSGSLWQETQYF. V is TRBV4-1 and J is TRBJ2-5, with 12 bases aligning to TRBD2. This CDR3 spans 19 amino acids. The germline V gene has CDR1 MGHRA and CDR2 YSYEKL. Trimming cost V 0 bases and J 2 bases; bases outside gene matches: 10.

This clone was counted once. The genes are TRBV12-5 and TRBJ2-7; D gene uncertain. Germline V gene sequence: CDR1 LGHNT, CDR2 FRNRAP. V shed 6 bases and J shed 3 bases, with 18 bases lying between them. This CDR3 is built from 15 residues. The CDR3 loop reads CASGPDPVSFYEQYF. CDR3 in DNA: TGTGCTAGTGGCCCTGACCCAGTGAGCTTCTACGAGCAGTACTTC.

The J gene is TRBJ1-1, the V gene TRBV6-1; D ambiguous. Trimming cost V 10 bases and J 0 bases, with 12 bases left between them. Germline CDR1 reads MNHNS; CDR2 reads SASEGT. The CDR3 consists of 13 residues. The CDR3, as DNA: TGTGCCACCTTCGGCAGCCTGAACACTGAAGCTTTCTTT. Translation: CATFGSLNTEAFF.

This chain connects TRBV7-9 to TRBJ2-2; unclear D gene. The CDR3 has 15 amino acids. The germline gives CDR1 SEHNR, CDR2 FQNEAQ (reference sequence). V was clipped by 7 bases and J by 0 bases, with 12 bases between them. The CDR3 coding sequence is TGTGCCAGCAAACCCCCTCAATCGAACACCGGGGAGCTGTTTTTT. Protein sequence: CASKPPQSNTGELFF.

The chain employs TRBV19 and TRBJ1-5, with 7 bases fitting TRBD1. Germline V gene sequence: CDR1 LNHDA, CDR2 SQIVND (reference sequence). There are 15 residues in the CDR3. V shed 2 bases, J shed 4 bases, and the junction held 5 bases outside the gene matches. As DNA, the CDR3 is TGTGCCAGTAGTATACTTGACAGGGAAAATCAGCCCCAGCATTTT. Residues: CASSILDRENQPQHF.

The J gene is TRBJ2-1, the V gene TRBV10-3; a weak D match, TRBD2 (5 bases). Trimming left V 6 bases short and J 7 bases short, with 19 bases between. The CDR3 is made up of 15 amino acids. Germline CDR1 is ENHRY and CDR2 is SYGVKD. The CDR3 DNA sequence: TGTGCCATCAGCCTCACCCTTATCGGGAAGAATGAGCAGTTCTTC. This sequence encodes CAISLTLIGKNEQFF.

The chain carries TRBV7-2 and TRBJ2-1, with 7 bases that match TRBD2. The CDR3 has 17 amino acids. V lost 2 bases and J lost 2; bases outside the gene matches: 9. From germline, CDR1 is SGHTA and CDR2 FQGNSA. Here the CDR3 DNA reads TGTGCCAGCAGCTTAAGGGTCCTAGCGGAGACCTACAATGAGCAGTTCTTC. Protein product: CASSLRVLAETYNEQFF.

The chain employs TRBV5-1 and TRBJ2-7, with TRBD2 as a possible D gene (6 bases). Between the trimmed V and J ends, which lost 1 base and 7 bases, there was a span of 18 bases. Looked up from germline, CDR1 is SGHRS and CDR2 is YFSETQ. This CDR3 has 15 amino acids. This CDR3 is CASSLLRFGSGEQYF. CDR3 DNA sequence: TGCGCCAGCAGCTTGTTAAGATTCGGGAGTGGTGAGCAGTACTTC.